What follows is one T cell receptor beta chain and its context. This sample is part of a study of blood T cell repertoires in COVID-19. Study-level information: Sites across the United States, Italy and Spain contributed samples from acute and convalescent COVID-19. The cDNA or gDNA used as material had been derived from T cells, B-cell-depleted T cells, or PBMCs.

TCRdb's copy holds only in-frame clones and misses some; the assay was immunoSEQ multiplex PCR. The sample holds 300,000 to 450,000 clones, more than 75% seen once. Sequenced sample: peripheral blood. This TCR derives from a woman aged 55-69 years with COVID-19, enrolled during active disease.

The CDR3 coding sequence is TGCAGTGCTAGTCGGACAGGGCACCCCACTGAAGCTTTCTTT. Amino acids: CSASRTGHPTEAFF. The rearrangement uses TRBV20-1 and TRBJ1-1, with 8 positions matching TRBD1. Germline CDR1 and CDR2: DFQATT and SNEGSKA (reference sequence). J gave up 4 bases and V 3 bases, and 7 bases lay outside the gene matches. CDR3 length: 14 residues.